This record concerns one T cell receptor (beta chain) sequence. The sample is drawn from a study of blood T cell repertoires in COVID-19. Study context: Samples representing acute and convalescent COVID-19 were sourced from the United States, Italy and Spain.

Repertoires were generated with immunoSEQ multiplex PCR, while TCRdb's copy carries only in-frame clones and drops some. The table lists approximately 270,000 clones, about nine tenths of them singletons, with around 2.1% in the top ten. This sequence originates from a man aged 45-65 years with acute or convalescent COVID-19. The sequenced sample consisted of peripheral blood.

DNA for the CDR3: TGCGCCAGCAGCCCCGGTATTAGCGGGGGGGAATCGTTCTTC. As protein: CASSPGISGGESFF. V gene TRBV5-1 combines with J gene TRBJ2-1; 11 bases align to TRBD2. The CDR3 extends over 14 amino acids. The V gene end was trimmed by 4 bases and the J gene end by 15 bases; junction bases not matched to a gene: 12. CDR1 is SGHRS and CDR2 is YFSETQ in the germline V gene.